Listed below are T cell receptor beta chains from one sample, sequenced in a study of shared clonotypes between healthy human individuals. TCRdb's table, derived via immunoSEQ multiplex PCR, lists solely in-frame clones and lacks some. In the table there are approximately 2,200,000 clones, roughly 91% of which are singletons. Input material: naive CD8+ T cells from PBMCs. Receptors originate from a young man in good health. Some clones in this sample may be carry-over from other donors' samples. Both conserved end residues are part of each CDR3. A D gene is named only where the DNA matches it firmly. Size is omitted from some rows. Given values are once, few, many or a class for expanded clones.

.	TRBV6-5	.	TRBJ2-5	CASSWGRLDGETQYF	TGTGCCAGCAGTTGGGGACGACTGGACGGGGAGACCCAGTACTTC
.	TRBV6-6	.	TRBJ1-1	CASSMGQPLFTEAFF	TGTGCCAGCAGTATGGGCCAACCGCTATTCACTGAAGCTTTCTTT
.	TRBV7-2	once	TRBJ2-1	CASSLRYQNEQFF	TGTGCCAGCAGCCTACGTTACCAAAATGAGCAGTTCTTC
.	TRBV25-1	.	TRBJ2-1	CASSPGRNNEQFF	TGTGCCAGCAGTCCTGGGCGTAACAATGAGCAGTTCTTC
.	TRBV7-9	.	TRBJ2-5	CASSLTGGDETQYF	TGTGCCAGCAGCTTAACAGGAGGGGATGAGACCCAGTACTTC
.	TRBV4-1	.	TRBJ2-3	CASSQDRGALGTDTQYF	TGCGCCAGCAGCCAAGATAGGGGCGCCTTGGGCACAGATACGCAGTATTTT
.	TRBV13	once	TRBJ2-1	CASSLGRGGNEQFF	TGTGCCAGCAGCTTAGGCCGAGGGGGGAATGAGCAGTTCTTC
.	TRBV5-6	.	TRBJ1-1	CASSGMPTWGTEAFF	TGTGCCAGCAGCGGAATGCCAACATGGGGCACTGAAGCTTTCTTT
TRBD1	TRBV9	.	TRBJ1-2	CASSVSGGYGYTF	TGTGCCAGCAGCGTATCAGGGGGCTATGGCTACACCTTC
.	TRBV13	.	TRBJ2-1	CASTRYGPNEQFF	TGTGCCAGCACACGGTATGGTCCCAATGAGCAGTTCTTC
.	TRBV9	.	TRBJ2-7	CASSPRSSEQYF	TGTGCCAGCAGCCCCCGTTCTTCCGAGCAGTACTTC
TRBD2	TRBV7-2	.	TRBJ2-7	CASSPLVTGRAVYEQYF	TGTGCCAGCAGCCCGCTCGTAACCGGGAGGGCCGTCTACGAGCAGTACTTC
.	TRBV9	.	TRBJ2-2	CASSAPPEGELFF	TGTGCCAGCAGCGCCCCGCCGGAGGGGGAGCTGTTTTTT
TRBD2	TRBV5-1	once	TRBJ2-3	CASSLGTSGITDTQYF	TGCGCCAGCAGCTTGGGGACTAGCGGTATTACAGATACGCAGTATTTT
.	TRBV6-5	.	TRBJ1-4	CASSYSIGEIGEKLFF	TGTGCCAGCAGTTACTCGATAGGGGAAATAGGCGAAAAACTGTTTTTT